The clone carrying this T cell receptor beta chain was counted a single time. This sample stems from a study of OX40 agonist ivuxolimab in advanced cancers. The CDR3 runs to 16 residues. From germline, CDR1 is SGHRS and CDR2 YFSETQ. Germline trimming cut 4 bases from V and 0 bases from J; bases unmatched to any gene: 7. This table comes from immunoSEQ multiplex PCR, and its TCRdb copy is limited to in-frame clones, with some not included. The data hold 90,000 or so clones, with under 95% observed a single time. The gene calls are TRBV5-1 and TRBJ2-7, with 10 bases identical to TRBD2. The sequenced sample was CD4+ or CD8+ T cells sorted from blood, obtained in a trial of the OX40 agonist ivuxolimab. This receptor was obtained from an adult with an advanced solid tumor such as melanoma, head and neck, liver or kidney cancer. CDR3 protein: CASSLSGTSASYEQYF. The CDR3 region has the DNA TGCGCCAGCAGCCTTTCCGGGACTAGCGCCTCCTACGAGCAGTACTTC.